A single sample gave rise to the 17 T cell receptor beta chains below, sequenced in a study of blood T cell repertoires in COVID-19 (TCRdb year 2020). The library was produced with the immunoSEQ multiplex PCR assay. TCRdb carries this immuneACCESS record with in-frame sequences only. Its versions omit some clonotypes, under half of them owing to an unresolved V gene in the studies checked, with the rest unexplained. This sample has 110,000 to 150,000 clones in its table, and 75% to 85% of those were observed once. The ten largest make up around 9.6% of the sample. Input material: peripheral blood. Every receptor here comes from a man aged 60 to 69 with active or convalescent COVID-19.

V and J are TRBV27 and TRBJ1-2; 9 nucleotides line up with TRBD1. Germline lookup yields CDR1 MNHEY and CDR2 SMNVEV (reference sequence). V was pared by 5 bases and J by 7 bases, with 8 bases of the junction left unmatched. The CDR3 totals 14 residues. Here the CDR3 DNA reads TGTGCCAGCAGTCCCCGACAGGGGGTCTCTGGCTACACCTTC. Encoded protein: CASSPRQGVSGYTF.

The chain couples TRBV7-2 to TRBJ1-4, with D possibly TRBD1 on 6 matching bases. Germline CDR1 reads SGHTA; CDR2 reads FQGNSA. The CDR3 totals 17 residues. Deletions cut 2 bases from V and 0 bases from J, with 13 bases between. CDR3 DNA sequence: TGTGCCAGCAGCTTAAGGCAACAGGGCGCAACTAATGAAAAACTGTTTTTT. It codes for CASSLRQQGATNEKLFF. Combining the CDR3 with reference TRBV7-2 and TRBJ1-4 gives the whole variable domain GAGVSQSPSNKVTEKGKDVELRCDPISGHTALYWYRQSLGQGLEFLIYFQGNSAPDKSGLPSDRFSAERTGGSVSTLTIQRTQQEDSAVYLCASSLRQQGATNEKLFFGSGTQLSVL.

CDR3 amino acids: CASNHRDRTPGELFF. The CDR3 nucleotides are TGTGCCAGTAATCACCGGGACAGGACGCCCGGGGAGCTGTTTTTT. This chain uses TRBV19 with TRBJ2-2; 8 bases match TRBD1. The V gene end was trimmed by 7 bases and the J gene end by 6 bases; junction bases not matched to a gene: 10. This CDR3 has 15 amino acids. Germline V CDR1 and CDR2: LNHDA, SQIVND (reference sequence).

The J gene is TRBJ2-2, the V gene TRBV5-6; no firm D call. Germline CDR1 and CDR2: SGHDT and YYEEEE. Trimming removed 1 base at V and 4 bases at J, with 5 bases between. There are 13 residues in the CDR3. The CDR3 DNA sequence: TGTGCCAGCAGCTTGAGCCTCACCGGGGAGCTGTTTTTT. Translation gives CASSLSLTGELFF.

There are a few counts of this clone. This rearrangement joins TRBV3-1 (or the pseudogene TRBV3-2) to TRBJ2-2; TRBD2 is a possible D gene (5 bases). The CDR3 covers 14 residues. Germline loops: CDR1 LGHDT, CDR2 YNNKEL (reference sequence). V was pared by 4 bases and J by 5 bases, with 11 bases between. The CDR3 region has the DNA TGTGCCAGCAGCCCAGGACTTCGAACCGGGGAGCTGTTTTTT. The encoded protein is CASSPGLRTGELFF.

The V and J genes are TRBV5-6 and TRBJ2-2, with D unresolved. The CDR3 is 15 amino acids. Trimming stripped 4 bases from V and 4 bases from J, with 14 bases between. The germline CDR1 and CDR2 sequences are SGHDT and YYEEEE. The CDR3 DNA reads TGTGCCAGCAGCGTCCCTGGGCAGACCACCGGGGAGCTGTTTTTT. It is translated as CASSVPGQTTGELFF.

The chain joins TRBV12-3 or TRBV12-4 to TRBJ1-5; no definite D call. The CDR3 consists of 12 residues. The V end lost 4 bases, the J end lost 6 bases, and 7 bases lay between the germline ends. The CDR3 loop is CASSSPPQPQHF. The DNA for the CDR3 is TGTGCCAGCAGTTCTCCCCCTCAGCCCCAGCATTTT.

The J gene is TRBJ1-3, the V gene TRBV11-2; 9 bases align to TRBD1. The CDR3 runs 16 residues. Germline CDR1 reads SGHAT; CDR2 reads FQNNGV. The trim removed 4 bases at V and 7 bases at J, leaving 11 bases unmatched. The CDR3 DNA reads TGTGCCAGCAGCTCCCACCGGGACAGGGTACGGAACACCATATATTTT. This sequence encodes CASSSHRDRVRNTIYF.

This chain joins TRBV4-1 and TRBJ2-5, with D perhaps matching TRBD2 (6 bases). Per the germline V gene, CDR1 is MGHRA and CDR2 is YSYEKL. CDR3 size: 15 residues. V lost 4 bases and J 1 base, leaving 13 bases between the germline ends. This CDR3 is CASSPQRAIQETQYF. CDR3 bases: TGCGCCAGCAGCCCCCAGCGGGCAATCCAAGAGACCCAGTACTTC.

V usage is TRBV18 and J usage is TRBJ2-1; 11 bases map to TRBD1. CDR1 and CDR2 (germline): KGHSH, LQKENI. The V segment lost 3 bases and the J segment 7 bases; nucleotides outside the gene matches: 5. The CDR3 consists of 15 residues. The DNA of the CDR3 is TGTGCCAGCTCACCCAGGACAGGGGGCGAAAATGAGCAGTTCTTC. Translating it yields CASSPRTGGENEQFF.

V is TRBV7-2 and J is TRBJ2-3; D perhaps matches TRBD2 (5 bases). Trimming left V 5 bases short and J 1 base short, with 10 bases between. The CDR3 spans 14 residues. Germline values: CDR1 SGHTA, CDR2 FQGNSA. In DNA form, the CDR3 reads TGTGCCAGCAGCCATAGCGTCGGCACAGATACGCAGTATTTT. Protein: CASSHSVGTDTQYF.

V gene TRBV20-1 combines with J gene TRBJ2-7; D is possibly TRBD2 (6 bases). The CDR3 has 13 residues. With 3 bases removed from V and 5 bases from J, the gap between germline ends came to 14 bases. The germline gives CDR1 DFQATT, CDR2 SNEGSKA (reference sequence). CDR3 in DNA: TGCAGTGCTAGTCCCCGGGGGAACGACGAGCAGTACTTC. Its translation is CSASPRGNDEQYF.

The chain combines TRBV28 with TRBJ2-1; TRBD2 agrees at 8 bases. V was clipped by 5 bases and J by 7 bases; unmatched bases: 7. CDR3 size: 14 residues. In germline, CDR1 is MDHEN, CDR2 SYDVKM. CDR3 amino acids: CASSDGTRLNEQFF. For the CDR3, the DNA is TGTGCCAGCAGTGACGGGACTAGATTAAATGAGCAGTTCTTC.

The V call is TRBV25-1, the J call TRBJ1-1; 10 bases match TRBD1. CDR1 is MGHDK, CDR2 SYGVNS, per germline. The CDR3 extends over 14 amino acids. V was pared by 6 bases and J by 4 bases, with 5 bases of the junction left unmatched. CDR3 protein: CASSADRGATEAFF. The DNA of the CDR3 is TGTGCCAGCAGCGCGGACAGGGGGGCCACTGAAGCTTTCTTT.

The genes are TRBV7-2 and TRBJ2-1, with 7 nucleotides matching TRBD2. Germline V lookup: CDR1 SGHTA, CDR2 FQGNSA. This CDR3 contains 15 residues. V lost 1 base, J lost 4 bases, and 4 bases stayed unmatched. The CDR3 DNA follows: TGTGCCAGCAGCTTAGGCCTAGCGGCGTACAATGAGCAGTTCTTC. Translating it yields CASSLGLAAYNEQFF.

V gene TRBV5-4 combines with J gene TRBJ2-1, with 9 bases aligning to TRBD1. Germline lookup yields CDR1 SGHNT and CDR2 YYREEE (reference sequence). Germline trimming cut 4 bases from V and 0 bases from J; bases unmatched to any gene: 5. This CDR3 is 16 amino acids long. CDR3: CASSPTGGNSYNEQFF. In DNA form, the CDR3 reads TGTGCCAGCAGCCCGACAGGGGGAAACTCCTACAATGAGCAGTTCTTC.

V gene TRBV6-5 combines with J gene TRBJ1-1; TRBD1 matches at 7 bases. Germline loops: CDR1 MNHEY, CDR2 SVGAGI. The CDR3 spans 13 residues. V lost 7 bases to trimming and J lost 4 bases; unmatched junction nucleotides: 6. Here the CDR3 reads CASNQQGSTEAFF. CDR3 in DNA: TGTGCCAGCAACCAACAGGGGAGCACTGAAGCTTTCTTT.